The 23 T cell receptor beta chains below come from one sample, sequenced in a study of siplizumab effects on memory and regulatory T cells. Libraries were prepared by immunoSEQ multiplex PCR; TCRdb keeps only in-frame clonotypes and omits some of them. Of some 80,000 clones in the sample, around 93% were seen once. The material sequenced was CD8+ T cells sorted from blood. These receptors were obtained from a human donor in good health.

The chain joins TRBV9 to TRBJ2-2; D perhaps matches TRBD1 (6 bases). CDR3 length equals 15 residues. Germline V gene sequence: CDR1 SGDLS, CDR2 YYNGEE. Trimming cost V 0 bases and J 4 bases, with 10 bases left between them. The CDR3 nucleotides are TGTGCCAGCAGCGTAGGGGGGCCAGGCACCGGGGAGCTGTTTTTT. Translated, it gives CASSVGGPGTGELFF.

The chain joins TRBV7-8 to TRBJ2-3, with 10 positions matching TRBD2. The germline CDR1 and CDR2 sequences are SGHVS and FQNEAQ. The CDR3 is 16 residues long. V gave up 1 base and J gave up 5 bases; unmatched junction bases: 6. The CDR3 reads CASSLGLAGVRDTQYF. CDR3 DNA: TGTGCCAGCAGCTTAGGGCTAGCGGGAGTAAGAGATACGCAGTATTTT.

This rearrangement joins TRBV28 to TRBJ1-1, with D maybe TRBD1 (6 bases). CDR3 length: 13 residues. Trimming took 1 base from V and 5 from J, leaving 8 bases between them. Germline values: CDR1 MDHEN, CDR2 SYDVKM. For the CDR3, the DNA is TGTGCCAGCAGTTTATCTCAGGGGACTGAAGCTTTCTTT. Encoded protein: CASSLSQGTEAFF.

Written as DNA, the CDR3 is TGTGCCAGCAGTGAAGGGGCCGGGGATGAAAAACTGTTTTTT. Translating gives CASSEGAGDEKLFF. V is TRBV2 and J is TRBJ1-4; D is ambiguous. This CDR3 is built from 14 residues. The germline V and J ends were trimmed by 1 base and 6 bases, with 9 bases remaining between them. Per germline, CDR1 SNHLY and CDR2 FYNNEI. Based on the CDR3 plus reference TRBV2 and TRBJ1-4, the full variable domain is EPEVTQTPSHQVTQMGQEVILRCVPISNHLYFYWYRQILGQKVEFLVSFYNNEISEKSEIFDDQFSVERPDGSNFTLKIRSTKLEDSAMYFCASSEGAGDEKLFFGSGTQLSVL.

The J gene is TRBJ2-7, the V gene TRBV27; D perhaps matches TRBD1 (8 bases). The germline gives CDR1 MNHEY, CDR2 SMNVEV (reference sequence). The CDR3 loop spans 17 amino acids. Trimming shortened V by 5 bases and J by 6 bases, and 26 bases separated the two germline ends. The CDR3 here is CASSNPWGGRGPSEQYF. The CDR3 region has the DNA TGTGCCAGCAGTAACCCCTGGGGGGGCAGGGGGCCGTCCGAGCAGTACTTC.

The chain recombines TRBV27 with TRBJ2-7; D is uncertain. CDR1 and CDR2 (germline): MNHEY, SMNVEV (reference sequence). Trimming removed 3 bases at V and 3 bases at J, with 15 bases between. This CDR3 spans 15 amino acids. Here the CDR3 reads CASSFIGTGVYEQYF. The CDR3 coding sequence is TGTGCCAGCAGTTTCATCGGCACTGGGGTCTACGAGCAGTACTTC.

The chain couples TRBV13 to TRBJ2-1; maybe TRBD1 (5 bases). CDR3 length: 12 residues. The germline V and J ends were trimmed by 5 bases and 6 bases, with 8 bases remaining between them. Germline V gene lookup returns CDR1 PRHDT and CDR2 FYEKMQ (reference sequence). The CDR3 protein is CASSPGANEQFF. The DNA of the CDR3 is TGTGCCAGCAGCCCTGGGGCCAATGAGCAGTTCTTC.

The rearrangement uses TRBV7-9 and TRBJ2-7; possibly TRBD1 for D (6 bases). Trimming stripped 5 bases from V and 6 bases from J, with 11 bases between. The CDR3 contains 12 residues. The germline CDR1 and CDR2 sequences are SEHNR and FQNEAQ (reference sequence). CDR3 in DNA: TGTGCCAGCAGCACCGACAGGCGCGAGCAGTACTTC. Its protein product is CASSTDRREQYF.

This clone was counted a single time. This chain links TRBV7-8 with TRBJ2-3; TRBD1 might be the D (6 bases). Deletions cut 5 bases from V and 1 base from J, with 16 bases between. The CDR3 loop spans 16 amino acids. Looked up from germline, CDR1 is SGHVS and CDR2 is FQNEAQ. CDR3 residues: CASSTGQNYGTDTQYF. The CDR3 nucleotides read TGTGCCAGCAGCACTGGACAGAACTATGGCACAGATACGCAGTATTTT.

This clone has only one observation. This chain uses TRBV11-2 with TRBJ2-1; D not resolved. CDR3 length: 12 residues. Trimming removed 5 bases at V and 1 base at J, with 3 bases between. Germline CDR1 SGHAT, CDR2 FQNNGV. The CDR3 DNA follows: TGTGCCAGCAGCAGGTCCTACAATGAGCAGTTCTTC. This translates into CASSRSYNEQFF.

The chain employs TRBV27 and TRBJ2-3; D is ambiguous. Germline-derived CDR1 and CDR2 are MNHEY and SMNVEV (reference sequence). V lost 7 bases, J lost 0 bases, and 11 bases lay in between. This CDR3 is 14 amino acids long. The CDR3: CASTQGRSTDTQYF. CDR3 nucleotides: TGTGCCAGCACCCAAGGGCGGAGCACAGATACGCAGTATTTT.

J is TRBJ2-6 and V is TRBV19; unclear D gene. V was cut by 2 bases and J by 0 bases, with 8 bases left in between. This CDR3 has 16 residues. Looked up from germline, CDR1 is LNHDA and CDR2 is SQIVND (reference sequence). The CDR3 loop is CASSITAFSGANVLTF. The CDR3 DNA reads as TGTGCCAGTAGTATAACAGCCTTCTCTGGGGCCAACGTCCTGACTTTC.

The rearrangement uses TRBV28 and TRBJ2-7; the match to TRBD2 covers 8 bases. This CDR3 has 15 residues. The junction had 9 bases not matched to a gene; V was cut back by 4 bases and J by 4 bases. Germline-derived CDR1 and CDR2 are MDHEN and SYDVKM. The CDR3 is CASSSPSGSGYEQYF. In DNA form, the CDR3 reads TGTGCCAGCAGTTCCCCAAGCGGGAGTGGTTACGAGCAGTACTTC.

The chain joins TRBV13 to TRBJ2-3; 10 bases line up with TRBD2. V trimming: 5 bases; J trimming: 5 bases; junction bases outside the gene matches: 4. The CDR3 length is 14 residues. Germline V gives CDR1 PRHDT, CDR2 FYEKMQ (reference sequence). The CDR3 spells CASSLRTSGDTQYF. The DNA of the CDR3 is TGTGCCAGCAGCCTCCGGACTAGCGGAGATACGCAGTATTTT. Using reference TRBV13 and TRBJ2-3 for the parts outside the CDR3, the full variable domain is AAGVIQSPRHLIKEKRETATLKCYPIPRHDTVYWYQQGPGQDPQFLISFYEKMQSDKGSIPDRFSAQQFSDYHSELNMSSLELGDSALYFCASSLRTSGDTQYFGPGTRLTVL.

The rearrangement joins TRBV6-4 to TRBJ2-6, with 7 bases identical to TRBD1. The ends lost 4 bases at V and 7 bases at J; junction bases unmatched: 13. The CDR3 has 17 amino acids. Germline V CDR1 and CDR2: MRHNA, SNTAGT. The CDR3 DNA follows: TGTGCCAGCAGTGCCGAGGGACAGTTTCTGACAGCCAACGTCCTGACTTTC. Translation: CASSAEGQFLTANVLTF.

The V gene is TRBV11-2, the J gene TRBJ1-1; D gene uncertain. The CDR3 has 13 amino acids. Germline loops: CDR1 SGHAT, CDR2 FQNNGV. Trimming took 5 bases from V and 1 from J, leaving 8 bases between them. CDR3 loop: CASSAPENTEAFF. DNA of the CDR3: TGTGCCAGCAGCGCCCCGGAGAACACTGAAGCTTTCTTT. Full variable domain (missing parts from reference TRBV11-2 and TRBJ1-1): EAGVAQSPRYKIIEKRQSVAFWCNPISGHATLYWYQQILGQGPKLLIQFQNNGVVDDSQLPKDRFSAERLKGVDSTLKIQPAKLEDSAVYLCASSAPENTEAFFGQGTRLTVV.

J is TRBJ2-1 and V is TRBV21-1. TRBV21-1 is marked as a pseudogene. This CDR3 is 14 amino acids long. The CDR3 region is CASNVQHEWDEQFF. The CDR3 nucleotides read TGTGCCAGCAACGTCCAACACGAGTGGGATGAGCAGTTCTTC.

This CDR3 reads CASRLAGGSSYEQYF. The CDR3 DNA follows: TGTGCGAGCCGGTTAGCGGGAGGCTCTTCCTACGAGCAGTACTTC. The genes are TRBV27 and TRBJ2-7, with 10 bases fitting TRBD2. Germline V gene sequence: CDR1 MNHEY, CDR2 SMNVEV (reference sequence). The CDR3 has 15 residues.

The chain couples TRBV6-5 to TRBJ1-1; D gene unclear. Germline values: CDR1 MNHEY, CDR2 SVGAGI. Trimming removed 7 bases at V and 3 bases at J, with 12 bases between. CDR3 size: 13 residues. CDR3 in amino acids: CASKITAYTEAFF. In DNA, the CDR3 is TGTGCCAGCAAAATCACAGCTTACACTGAAGCTTTCTTT.

The J gene is TRBJ2-1, the V gene TRBV6-5, with a possible D match to TRBD2 (5 bases). The CDR3 runs to 15 residues. V was cut by 2 bases and J by 1 base, with 9 bases left in between. Germline V gene sequence: CDR1 MNHEY, CDR2 SVGAGI. DNA of the CDR3: TGTGCCAGCAGTTACGCGGGCAGTTCCTACAATGAGCAGTTCTTC. As protein: CASSYAGSSYNEQFF.

Here the CDR3 reads CASSLAAPNYEQYF. CDR3 DNA sequence: TGTGCCAGCAGCCTGGCAGCACCTAACTACGAGCAGTACTTC. V and J are TRBV14 and TRBJ2-7; D gene ambiguous. CDR3 length: 14 amino acids. The germline gives CDR1 SGHDN, CDR2 FVKESK. V was cut by 4 bases and J by 3 bases, with 13 bases left in between.

This clone was found a few times. V usage is TRBV19 and J usage is TRBJ1-5; the match to TRBD1 covers 10 bases. CDR3 length: 15 residues. J lost 2 bases, V lost 8 bases, and 6 bases had no gene match. Germline V gene data show CDR1 as LNHDA and CDR2 as SQIVND (reference sequence). The CDR3 here is CASSTGGVGNQPQHF. In nucleotides, the CDR3 is TGTGCCAGTTCGACAGGGGGCGTAGGCAATCAGCCCCAGCATTTT. The full variable domain, rest sourced from reference TRBV19 and TRBJ1-5, is DGGITQSPKYLFRKEGQNVTLSCEQNLNHDAMYWYRQDPGQGLRLIYYSQIVNDFQKGDIAEGYSVSREKKESFPLTVTSAQKNPTAFYLCASSTGGVGNQPQHFGDGTRLSIL.

The chain carries TRBV5-1 and TRBJ1-2, with D perhaps matching TRBD1 (5 bases). Germline-derived CDR1 and CDR2 are SGHRS and YFSETQ. V was clipped by 7 bases and J by 7 bases, with 20 bases between them. This CDR3 spans 14 amino acids. CDR3 sequence: CASASAGTNFGYTF. CDR3 in DNA: TGCGCCAGCGCTAGTGCCGGGACTAATTTTGGCTACACCTTC.